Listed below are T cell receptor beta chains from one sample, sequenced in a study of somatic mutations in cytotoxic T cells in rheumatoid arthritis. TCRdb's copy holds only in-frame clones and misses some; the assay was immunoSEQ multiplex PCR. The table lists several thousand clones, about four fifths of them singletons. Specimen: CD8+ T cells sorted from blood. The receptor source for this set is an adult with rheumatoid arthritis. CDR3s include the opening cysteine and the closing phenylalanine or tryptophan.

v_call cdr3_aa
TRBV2 CASSEPGGSNTEAFF
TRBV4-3 CASSQASGTGTYYEQYF
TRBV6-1 CASITVGAGAGELFF
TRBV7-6 CASSLTGELETQYF
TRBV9 CAKGRDGGLQQPQHF
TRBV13 CASGDGEKLFF
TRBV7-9 CASSLGGPSYNEQFF
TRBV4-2 CASRFDPVAEQFF
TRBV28 CASSPLGTSGVKVTGELFF
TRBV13 CASSTRIWTNEKLFF
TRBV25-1 CASMTLANTIYF
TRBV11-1 CAGRTSGAPDGSDEQFF